This TCR beta chain is from a study of blood T cell repertoires in COVID-19. Study-level information: Sites across the United States, Italy and Spain contributed samples from acute and convalescent COVID-19.

Original data processing: Cell counts per sample came from amplifying reference gene primers. The protocol was immunoSEQ multiplex PCR, while the TCRdb copy is restricted to in-frame clones and leaves out a portion. That table furnishes V, J and clone size, whereas the DNA furnished D and trimming. The sample records about 130,000 clones, about 89% being singletons. CDR3 length equals 16 residues. V dropped 2 bases and J dropped 5 bases, with 18 bases sitting between them. Germline V gene lookup returns CDR1 KGHSH and CDR2 LQKENI. Source material: peripheral blood. This receptor was identified in a man in his fifties or sixties with active or convalescent COVID-19. The chain combines TRBV18 with TRBJ2-5; the D is unclear. CDR3 residues: CASSPLALVTTETQYF. Here the CDR3 DNA reads TGTGCCAGCTCACCATTGGCACTTGTTACTACGGAGACCCAGTACTTC.